These 23 T cell receptor beta chains share one sample of origin, sequenced in a study of CD8 T cells in ankylosing spondylitis. Whole-study results and caveats: Ankylosing spondylitis blood seemed to carry a telltale TCR beta motif made of several highly homologous variants.

Antigen specificity for these receptors is unknown. TCRdb re-called the 5' RACE reads through MiXCR, storing one row per CDR3 protein. Of about 440,000 distinct CDR3 sequences listed, approximately 17% are singletons. Sample: blood, either unsorted or a sorted T cell fraction (not recorded which). These receptors all stem from a male donor with ankylosing spondylitis.

The genes are TRBV7-2 and TRBJ1-1, with D uncertain. The CDR3 runs 15 residues. CDR1 and CDR2 (germline): SGHTA, FQGNSA. Trimming shortened V by 4 bases and J by 4 bases, and 16 bases separated the two germline ends. The CDR3 region is CASSSESGGVTEAFF. CDR3 in DNA: TGTGCCAGCAGCTCAGAATCTGGCGGGGTCACTGAAGCTTTCTTT. The whole variable domain, remainder taken from reference TRBV7-2 and TRBJ1-1, is GAGVSQSPSNKVTEKGKDVELRCDPISGHTALYWYRQSLGQGLEFLIYFQGNSAPDKSGLPSDRFSAERTGGSVSTLTIQRTQQEDSAVYLCASSSESGGVTEAFFGQGTRLTVV.

The rearrangement links TRBV6-1 to TRBJ2-1, with TRBD1 matching 8 bases. The trim removed 5 bases at V and 6 bases at J, leaving 12 bases unmatched. Per germline, CDR1 MNHNS and CDR2 SASEGT. This CDR3 spans 16 amino acids. CDR3 sequence (DNA): TGTGCCAGCAGTACATCCAGGGGGCTATCGTCCAATGAGCAGTTCTTC. Protein sequence: CASSTSRGLSSNEQFF.

This clonotype came up once. The V gene is TRBV20-1, the J gene TRBJ1-2, with D possibly matching TRBD1 (5 bases). From germline, CDR1 is DFQATT and CDR2 SNEGSKA (reference sequence). The CDR3 is made up of 15 amino acids. V dropped 0 bases and J dropped 5 bases, with 16 bases sitting between them. Here the CDR3 DNA reads TGCAGTGCTAGAGATGCAGGGAAATTGATATATGGCTACACCTTC. Translated: CSARDAGKLIYGYTF.

The chain recombines TRBV7-9 with TRBJ2-1, with 11 nucleotides matching TRBD1. The CDR3 runs to 15 residues. J gave up 5 bases and V 5 bases, and 5 bases lay outside the gene matches. Germline V gene sequence: CDR1 SEHNR, CDR2 FQNEAQ (reference sequence). The CDR3, as DNA: TGTGCCAGCAGCCGGACAGGGGGCCCCAACAATGAGCAGTTCTTC. It is translated as CASSRTGGPNNEQFF.

The sample holds a few counts of this clonotype. CDR3 sequence reads: CASSRGLNSPLHF. The CDR3 DNA reads as TGTGCCAGCAGCCGGGGGCTTAATTCACCCCTCCACTTT. This chain connects TRBV7-3 to TRBJ1-6, with D maybe TRBD1 (6 bases). Trimming took off 5 bases at V and 6 bases at J, with 8 bases between the two ends. Germline-derived CDR1 and CDR2 are SGHTA and FQGTGA. This CDR3 has 13 residues.

The chain carries TRBV28 and TRBJ1-1; D perhaps matches TRBD1 (5 bases). V was cut by 6 bases and J by 8 bases, with 22 bases left in between. The CDR3 is 15 amino acids. CDR1 MDHEN and CDR2 SYDVKM come from the germline V gene. The CDR3: CASSTNDRGSGEAFF. The CDR3 DNA follows: TGTGCCAGCAGCACCAACGACAGAGGGAGCGGAGAAGCTTTCTTT.

This clonotype was recorded at least ten times. The chain recombines TRBV29-1 with TRBJ2-1, with D hard to call. Germline CDR1 reads SQVTM; CDR2 reads ANQGSEA. The length of the CDR3 is 11 residues. V dropped 7 bases and J dropped 5 bases, with 9 bases sitting between them. This chain's CDR3 is CSARRNNEQFF. The CDR3 bases are TGCAGCGCCCGACGGAACAATGAGCAGTTCTTC.

The chain couples TRBV7-2 to TRBJ1-1; D possibly corresponds to TRBD1 (5 bases). This CDR3 spans 12 amino acids. Germline CDR1 and CDR2: SGHTA and FQGNSA. The V end was cut by 5 bases, the J end by 11 bases, with 15 bases between. CDR3 coding DNA: TGTGCCAGCAGCCGCGGGGCAGGGTGGGCTTTCTTT. This translates into CASSRGAGWAFF.

The chain has TRBV25-1 and TRBJ1-3; D is unclear. The CDR3 sequence is 17 residues long. Germline lookup yields CDR1 MGHDK and CDR2 SYGVNS. V was clipped by 5 bases and J by 1 base, with 18 bases between them. The CDR3 nucleotides read TGTGCCAGCAGTTTCCTTAGTCGGGAGGGATCTGGAAACACCATATATTTT. This gives the protein CASSFLSREGSGNTIYF. Variable domain in full (rest from reference TRBV25-1 and TRBJ1-3): EADIYQTPRYLVIGTGKKITLECSQTMGHDKMYWYQQDPGMELHLIHYSYGVNSTEKGDLSSESTVSRIRTEHFPLTLESARPSHTSQYLCASSFLSREGSGNTIYFGEGSWLTVV.

This clonotype was found many times. This chain connects TRBV4-2 to TRBJ2-4, with 7 bases aligning to TRBD1. The CDR3 length is 14 residues. Per the germline V gene, CDR1 is LGHNA and CDR2 is YNFKEQ. V trimming: 3 bases; J trimming: 7 bases; junction bases outside the gene matches: 6. The CDR3 DNA reads as TGTGCCAGCAGCCAGCCTCCGGGACAGAACATTCAGTACTTC. Its translation: CASSQPPGQNIQYF.

This sequence joins TRBV25-1 and TRBJ1-2, with a tentative D call TRBD1 (5 bases). CDR3 size: 14 residues. CDR1 is MGHDK and CDR2 is SYGVNS in the germline V gene. V shed 3 bases and J shed 6 bases, with 14 bases lying between them. In DNA form, the CDR3 reads TGTGCCAGCAGTGACACTGGCAGGGTCCATGGCTACACCTTC. Residues: CASSDTGRVHGYTF.

This clonotype was detected many times. The V call is TRBV7-9, the J call TRBJ2-3; the D is unclear. CDR3 length equals 11 residues. Trimming shortened V by 5 bases and J by 5 bases, and 5 bases separated the two germline ends. Germline CDR1 SEHNR, CDR2 FQNEAQ (reference sequence). The CDR3 DNA reads as TGTGCCAGCAGCCGTGGAGATACGCAGTATTTT. Its protein product is CASSRGDTQYF. The full variable domain, in which reference TRBV7-9 and TRBJ2-3 provide the parts outside the CDR3, is DTGVSQNPRHKITKRGQNVTFRCDPISEHNRLYWYRQTLGQGPEFLTYFQNEAQLEKSRLLSDRFSAERPKGSFSTLEIQRTEQGDSAMYLCASSRGDTQYFGPGTRLTVL.

The table lists this clonotype with many counts. The chain has TRBV20-1 and TRBJ2-7; TRBD2 is a possible D gene (6 bases). V lost 3 bases and J 2 bases, leaving 17 bases between the germline ends. Germline CDR1 DFQATT, CDR2 SNEGSKA (reference sequence). CDR3 size: 15 residues. The CDR3 DNA is TGCAGTGCTAGCGGGGCGAGACTAGTACCCTACGAGCAGTACTTC. This codes for CSASGARLVPYEQYF.

The J gene is TRBJ2-5, the V gene TRBV4-1; 14 nucleotides agree with TRBD2. V lost 8 bases to trimming and J lost 5 bases; unmatched junction nucleotides: 1. Germline CDR1 and CDR2: MGHRA and YSYEKL. This CDR3 is 13 amino acids long. DNA of the CDR3: TGCGCCAGCGGACTAGCGGGAGGTGAGACCCAGTACTTC. Amino acids: CASGLAGGETQYF.

The sample holds a few counts of this clonotype. The chain couples TRBV11-2 to TRBJ2-2; D is undetermined. V was shortened by 0 bases and J by 6 bases, with 14 bases between the two germline ends. Germline V gene sequence: CDR1 SGHAT, CDR2 FQNNGV. This CDR3 is built from 16 residues. The CDR3 loop reads CASSLEFGRQPGELFF. DNA of the CDR3: TGTGCCAGCAGCTTAGAGTTCGGACGGCAACCCGGGGAGCTGTTTTTT.

This clonotype has ten or more counts. The CDR3 region has the DNA TGCGCCAGCAGCTCGGGAGGTAGCGGGAGAGGTGATACGCAGTATTTT. The encoded protein is CASSSGGSGRGDTQYF. The chain couples TRBV5-1 to TRBJ2-3; TRBD2 matches at 9 bases. Trimming removed 3 bases from V and 6 bases from J; junction bases left unmatched: 11. Germline V lookup: CDR1 SGHRS, CDR2 YFSETQ. This CDR3 is built from 16 residues.

This clonotype was seen at least ten times. This chain connects TRBV5-1 to TRBJ1-5, with D maybe TRBD1 (5 bases). CDR1 is SGHRS and CDR2 is YFSETQ in the germline V gene. The CDR3 is 14 amino acids. Trimming pared 0 bases from V and 7 bases from J, leaving 11 bases between. The CDR3 loop is CASSLDGGRQPQHF. CDR3 bases: TGCGCCAGCAGCTTGGATGGGGGGAGGCAGCCCCAGCATTTT.

This chain joins TRBV29-1 and TRBJ2-6, with no clear D. Germline-derived CDR1 and CDR2 are SQVTM and ANQGSEA. The CDR3 is made up of 16 amino acids. V lost 6 bases to trimming and J lost 0 bases, with 15 bases between them. In DNA form, the CDR3 reads TGCAGCGTAAATTTACAGTTTAGCTCTGGGGCCAACGTCCTGACTTTC. It yields the protein CSVNLQFSSGANVLTF.

In regard to this clonotype: The DNA is omitted, as the CDR3 cannot be located on it reliably, and the CDR3 follows TCRdb's listing. The V call is TRBV5-5, the J call TRBJ1-6. CDR1 and CDR2 (germline): SGHKS, YYEKEE (reference sequence). The CDR3 has 14 amino acids, counting both end residues. CDR3 loop: CASSLVGLGSPLDF.

V is TRBV5-1 and J is TRBJ2-3; 7 bases line up with TRBD2. V trimming: 3 bases; J trimming: 2 bases; junction bases outside the gene matches: 9. The germline gives CDR1 SGHRS, CDR2 YFSETQ. The CDR3 runs 16 residues. In DNA, the CDR3 is TGCGCCAGCAGCTCTGGACCTCGGGGGGTCACAGATACGCAGTATTTT. Protein sequence: CASSSGPRGVTDTQYF.

V gene TRBV24-1 combines with J gene TRBJ1-3; 7 bases match TRBD1. V lost 3 bases to trimming and J lost 0 bases; unmatched junction nucleotides: 4. The CDR3 spans 16 residues. Germline CDR1 reads KGHDR; CDR2 reads SFDVKD. The CDR3 is CATSDTGANSGNTIYF. The CDR3 DNA reads as TGTGCCACCAGTGATACAGGGGCCAACTCTGGAAACACCATATATTTT.

The chain's CDR3 is CASSYDLGGSEQFF. The DNA of the CDR3 is TGTGCCAGCAGTTACGACCTAGGGGGGTCTGAGCAGTTCTTC. The chain is built from TRBV6-5 and TRBJ2-1; TRBD1 or TRBD2 may be the D gene (6 bases each). V was cut by 2 bases and J by 9 bases, with 14 bases left in between. Germline CDR1 MNHEY, CDR2 SVGAGI. The length of the CDR3 is 14 residues.

This clonotype was recorded at least ten times. The chain combines TRBV5-5 with TRBJ2-3; tentatively, D is TRBD2 (6 bases). The ends were cut back, 4 bases at V and 4 bases at J, with 13 bases in the middle. Germline lookup yields CDR1 SGHKS and CDR2 YYEKEE (reference sequence). CDR3 size: 14 residues. For the CDR3, the DNA is TGTGCCAGCAGCGACGCGGGGCCCGCAGATACGCAGTATTTT. It yields the protein CASSDAGPADTQYF. The full variable domain, in which reference TRBV5-5 and TRBJ2-3 provide the parts outside the CDR3, is DAGVTQSPTHLIKTRGQQVTLRCSPISGHKSVSWYQQVLGQGPQFIFQYYEKEERGRGNFPDRFSARQFPNYSSELNVNALLLGDSALYLCASSDAGPADTQYFGPGTRLTVL.